This T cell receptor (beta chain) was recorded in a study of CD8+ T cells in alopecia areata. The CDR3 runs to 15 residues. Germline CDR1 reads MNHEY; CDR2 reads SMNVEV (reference sequence). Deletions cut 5 bases from V and 10 bases from J, with 18 bases between. In regard to this clone: What it binds is not known.

The treatment is: oral pan-JAK inhibitor, 5-10 mg twice daily. RNA extraction was followed by reverse transcription into cDNA, which acted as the sequencing template. Assay: immunoSEQ multiplex PCR; the TCRdb copy retains only in-frame clones and omits some. The table records over 120,000 clones, nearly 55% of them present only once. Study-wide points: For patients receiving tofacitinib, scalp clonality and expanded CD8+ clones among the top 100 significantly decreased.

This rearrangement joins TRBV27 to TRBJ1-6; maybe TRBD1 (6 bases). Sequencing was performed on CD8+ T cells sorted from blood, taken at week 4, from a patient treated with tofacitinib. The clonotype originates from a human donor with alopecia areata. CDR3 DNA sequence: TGTGCCAGCAGTCCCAGAGCGGGGGCGAGCTCACCCCTCCACTTT. The encoded protein is CASSPRAGASSPLHF.